This TCR beta chain appears in the sequencing data of a study of monozygotic twins with inflammatory bowel disease. Overall study findings and caveats: The data gave no support to a single strong IBD-associated signal or clonotype. Distinction of different T cell subtypes was not possible.

Germline CDR1 SEHNR, CDR2 FQNEAQ (reference sequence). This CDR3 contains 15 residues. Whole blood served as the source of total RNA, and no T cell sorting took place. Note on this clonotype: As yet, its antigen is unknown.

TCRdb derives one entry per CDR3 protein from the 5' RACE reads, leaving out DNA. The table gives approximately 300,000 distinct CDR3 sequences; the top ten clones make up 5.6% of it. The material sequenced was blood. V is TRBV7-9 and J is TRBJ2-7; the TCRdb call, TRBD2, lacks DNA for checking. The clonotype originates from a human donor with ulcerative colitis or Crohn's disease, or a healthy co-twin of an affected twin (not recorded which). The CDR3 protein is CASSFFSSGRNEQYF.